A single sample is the source of the 22 T cell receptor beta chains below, sequenced in a study of blood T cells in healthy people across ages. It was with a sample-barcoded 5' primer and a J-beta primer mix that a second PCR of roughly 7 to 12 cycles was run. TCRdb independently ran MiXCR on the 5' RACE reads; one entry per CDR3 protein. This sample has about 800,000 distinct CDR3 sequences, with 20% to 25% found just once. These same records also appear under a second study, on T cells of mothers and their children.

The sample taken for sequencing was blood. These receptors were taken from a boy younger than 18 in good health.

Only a few counts were recorded for this clonotype. The chain employs TRBV7-3 and TRBJ2-3; D call uncertain. Germline-derived CDR1 and CDR2 are SGHTA and FQGTGA. Deletions cut 1 base from V and 0 bases from J, with 5 bases between. The CDR3 is 14 amino acids. CDR3 sequence: CASSLRSSTDTQYF. CDR3 nucleotide sequence: TGTGCCAGCAGCTTAAGAAGTAGCACAGATACGCAGTATTTT.

V and J are TRBV7-2 and TRBJ2-5; 12 nucleotides match TRBD1. Germline V gene lookup returns CDR1 SGHTA and CDR2 FQGNSA. The CDR3 sequence is 16 residues long. The ends lost 3 bases at V and 5 bases at J; junction bases unmatched: 7. The CDR3 bases are TGTGCCAGCAGCTTGGGGGGGACAGGGGGCCTGGAGACCCAGTACTTC. It encodes CASSLGGTGGLETQYF.

This clonotype was seen more than once but under ten times. V gene TRBV5-5 combines with J gene TRBJ2-3; D not resolved. V gave up 3 bases and J gave up 2 bases, with 10 bases separating them. Germline V lookup: CDR1 SGHKS, CDR2 YYEKEE (reference sequence). The CDR3 loop spans 14 amino acids. CDR3: CASSSDLFTDTQYF. The CDR3 coding sequence is TGTGCCAGCAGCTCCGATCTTTTCACAGATACGCAGTATTTT.

The V call is TRBV28, the J call TRBJ2-5, with D perhaps matching TRBD1 or TRBD2 (7 bases each). The CDR3 sequence is 16 residues long. Germline CDR1 reads MDHEN; CDR2 reads SYDVKM. V was clipped by 6 bases and J by 4 bases, with 21 bases between them. CDR3 residues: CASSRGDRFAGETQYF. The CDR3 region has the DNA TGTGCCAGCAGCCGGGGGGACAGATTTGCGGGAGAGACCCAGTACTTC.

This clonotype was detected only a few times. This chain uses TRBV6-1 with TRBJ2-5, with 9 bases that match TRBD2. The V gene's germline CDR1 is MNHNS and CDR2 SASEGT. The CDR3 loop spans 14 amino acids. With 8 bases clipped from V and 5 bases from J, the junction kept 9 bases outside the gene matches. The CDR3 region is CASVLAGGRETQYF. The CDR3 nucleotides are TGTGCCAGCGTGCTTGCGGGAGGGAGGGAGACCCAGTACTTC.

The CDR3 here is CASSDRTGNGYTF. In DNA form, the CDR3 reads TGTGCCAGCAGCGACCGGACAGGAAATGGCTACACCTTC. The genes are TRBV7-2 and TRBJ1-2; 7 bases are a match to TRBD1. CDR1 and CDR2 from the germline V gene are SGHTA and FQGNSA. Losses at the gene ends were 5 bases for V and 6 bases for J; bases not matched to a gene: 6. This CDR3 is built from 13 residues.

The V and J genes are TRBV19 and TRBJ2-1; 7 bases match TRBD2. V gave up 3 bases and J gave up 6 bases; unmatched junction bases: 5. Germline CDR1 and CDR2: LNHDA and SQIVND (reference sequence). The CDR3 runs 14 residues. CDR3 protein: CASSIGGGLNEQFF. In DNA, the CDR3 is TGTGCCAGTAGTATCGGCGGGGGTCTCAATGAGCAGTTCTTC.

This clonotype was picked up a small number of times. The V call is TRBV27, the J call TRBJ2-1, with 10 bases lining up with TRBD2. The CDR3 totals 16 residues. CDR1 and CDR2 (germline): MNHEY, SMNVEV (reference sequence). V dropped 5 bases and J dropped 4; count of bases not matched to a gene: 8. The CDR3 nucleotides read TGTGCCAGCAGTCTTCTAGCGGGAGATATTTACAATGAGCAGTTCTTC. It yields the protein CASSLLAGDIYNEQFF.

J is TRBJ2-5 and V is TRBV6-5; the D gene is possibly TRBD2 (6 bases). Germline values: CDR1 MNHEY, CDR2 SVGAGI. The CDR3 length is 15 residues. The ends were cut back, 6 bases at V and 4 bases at J, with 18 bases in the middle. CDR3 sequence: CASSPPTSVGETQYF. CDR3 nucleotide sequence: TGTGCCAGCAGCCCGCCGACTAGTGTGGGAGAGACCCAGTACTTC.

This clonotype was detected many times. The V and J genes are TRBV20-1 and TRBJ1-1; D ambiguous. The CDR3 is 13 amino acids. Germline V lookup: CDR1 DFQATT, CDR2 SNEGSKA (reference sequence). Trimming removed 0 bases at V and 2 bases at J, with 7 bases between. The chain's CDR3 is CSARDRSNTEAFF. Here the CDR3 DNA reads TGCAGTGCTAGAGATCGAAGCAACACTGAAGCTTTCTTT.

Only a few counts were recorded for this clonotype. A much more abundant neighbour one base away suggests this may be a read error. This chain uses TRBV30 with TRBJ1-2, with a tentative D call TRBD1 (5 bases). Germline V gives CDR1 GTSNPN, CDR2 SVGIG (reference sequence). V was pared by 4 bases and J by 12 bases, with 18 bases between. This CDR3 spans 12 amino acids. The CDR3 sequence: CAWTKDTQRDTF. CDR3 in DNA: TGTGCCTGGACCAAGGACACTCAGAGGGACACCTTC. Together with reference TRBV30 and TRBJ1-2, the CDR3 gives the full variable domain: SQTIHQWPATLVQPVGSPLSLECTVEGTSNPNLYWYRQAAGRGLQLLFYSVGIGQISSEVPQNLSASRPQDRQFILSSKKLLLSDSGFYLCAWTKDTQRDTFGSGTRLTVV.

Only a few counts were recorded for this clonotype. This chain uses TRBV20-1 with TRBJ2-3; D is uncertain. Germline V gives CDR1 DFQATT, CDR2 SNEGSKA (reference sequence). The CDR3 is 10 residues long. V was pared by 6 bases and J by 6 bases, with 7 bases between. The CDR3 spells CSAQWDTQYF. CDR3 nucleotides: TGCAGTGCCCAATGGGATACGCAGTATTTT.

The genes are TRBV5-1 and TRBJ2-5, with 13 bases that match TRBD2. The DNA matches TRBJ2-1 better at its end, which makes the J call doubtful. Germline V gene data show CDR1 as SGHRS and CDR2 as YFSETQ. This CDR3 is 17 amino acids long. This CDR3 reads CASTPIPTSGRINEQFF. The DNA of the CDR3 is TGCGCCAGCACCCCTATTCCGACTAGCGGGAGGATTAATGAGCAGTTCTTC.

The rearrangement links TRBV7-2 to TRBJ2-2; D remains ambiguous. Trimming cost V 1 base and J 4 bases, with 10 bases left between them. Germline V gene lookup returns CDR1 SGHTA and CDR2 FQGNSA. The CDR3 is 15 residues long. Here the CDR3 reads CASSLVLGGTGELFF. DNA for the CDR3: TGTGCCAGCAGCTTAGTCCTCGGCGGCACCGGGGAGCTGTTTTTT.

This clonotype was detected only a few times. The chain uses TRBV12-3 or TRBV12-4 and TRBJ1-3; the match to TRBD1 covers 7 bases. This CDR3 contains 16 residues. V lost 5 bases and J lost 0; bases outside the gene matches: 7. CDR3 in DNA: TGTGCCAGCAGTCGGACAGGAAGTCCCTCTGGAAACACCATATATTTT. The encoded protein is CASSRTGSPSGNTIYF.

The chain uses TRBV28 and TRBJ2-5, with 14 bases identical to TRBD2. V was clipped by 0 bases and J by 3 bases; unmatched bases: 6. Germline CDR1 and CDR2: MDHEN and SYDVKM. This CDR3 region has 18 residues. CDR3 sequence (DNA): TGTGCCAGCAGTTTATGGGTTGGGACTAGCGGGAGTGAAGAGACCCAGTACTTC. This translates into CASSLWVGTSGSEETQYF.

J is TRBJ2-7 and V is TRBV29-1; D not certain. In germline, CDR1 is SQVTM, CDR2 ANQGSEA. The ends were cut back, 1 base at V and 3 bases at J, with 10 bases in the middle. The CDR3 is 13 amino acids. The CDR3 protein is CSVEGSTNYEQYF. CDR3 coding DNA: TGCAGCGTTGAAGGCTCGACGAACTACGAGCAGTACTTC.

This clonotype was counted a few times. V gene TRBV4-3 combines with J gene TRBJ2-3; D perhaps matches TRBD1 (5 bases). The V end lost 1 base, the J end lost 6 bases, and 14 bases lay between the germline ends. CDR1 and CDR2 (germline): LGHNA, YSLEER. This CDR3 comprises 15 residues. The CDR3 sequence: CASSQGTSRRDTQYF. The CDR3 DNA is TGCGCCAGCAGCCAAGGGACATCCAGAAGGGATACGCAGTATTTT.

The chain is built from TRBV7-8 and TRBJ2-5; 9 nucleotides match TRBD1. The J call is in doubt because the DNA end fits TRBJ2-1 better. Germline lookup yields CDR1 SGHVS and CDR2 FQNEAQ. CDR3 length: 15 amino acids. Here the CDR3 reads CASSGPGQGYNEQFF. CDR3 DNA: TGTGCCAGCAGCGGGCCGGGACAGGGATACAATGAGCAGTTCTTC.

The V call is TRBV4-1, the J call TRBJ2-7; 8 bases align to TRBD1. The CDR3 contains 14 residues. J gave up 3 bases and V 3 bases, and 4 bases lay outside the gene matches. Germline CDR1 MGHRA, CDR2 YSYEKL. CDR3 sequence (DNA): TGCGCCAGCAGCCATACGGACAGGGACTACGAGCAGTACTTC. Residues: CASSHTDRDYEQYF.

This clonotype was picked up a small number of times. The chain has TRBV6-2 or TRBV6-3 and TRBJ2-3; D call uncertain. CDR3 size: 15 residues. Germline V gene sequence: CDR1 MNHEY, CDR2 SVGEGT. The V end was cut by 7 bases, the J end by 0 bases, with 14 bases between. The CDR3 DNA is TGTGCCAGCAAGGGCAGGACCACTAGCACAGATACGCAGTATTTT. This translates into CASKGRTTSTDTQYF.

The rearrangement joins TRBV5-1 to TRBJ2-1; 8 bases are a match to TRBD1. The V gene's germline CDR1 is SGHRS and CDR2 YFSETQ. Trimming removed 4 bases from V and 10 bases from J; junction bases left unmatched: 7. This CDR3 is built from 13 residues. Here the CDR3 DNA reads TGCGCCAGCAGCCCCTGGACAGGGTGGGAGCAGTTCTTC. This translates into CASSPWTGWEQFF.